This T cell receptor (beta chain) is from a study of identical twins. Study results and caveats: In drawing conclusions, the study used cross-sectional statistical analysis and did not follow the same donors. A lower insertion count was a feature of abundant cord blood beta clonotypes, with no such feature in memory repertoires. Excess sharing by twins proved weaker in beta out-of-frame sequences.

All donors were healthy, and all were Caucasian. Using its own MiXCR run on the 5' RACE reads, TCRdb lists one record per CDR3 protein. The sample shows fewer than 650,000 distinct CDR3 sequences, 9.6% of them seen only once. Turning to this clonotype: Its antigen is undetermined.

This CDR3 spans 14 amino acids. Losses at the gene ends were 3 bases for V and 6 bases for J; bases not matched to a gene: 5. Germline loops: CDR1 DFQATT, CDR2 SNEGSKA (reference sequence). The sample also formed part of further work on yellow fever vaccine responses in identical twins.

The sequenced material came from PBMCs. The V and J genes are TRBV20-1 and TRBJ2-7; 13 nucleotides agree with TRBD2. The TCR sequence derives from a woman between 18 and 29 years old in good health. The CDR3 here is CSASSLAGGSEQYF. CDR3 DNA: TGCAGTGCTAGTTCACTAGCGGGAGGGAGCGAGCAGTACTTC.